The next 27 T cell receptor beta chains were all read from a single sample in a study of T-cell reconstitution after alpha-beta-depleted transplantation in children. For TCRbeta, the library was prepared with unique molecular identifiers. One entry per CDR3 protein, called by TCRdb with MiXCR from the PCR reads. The sample has 200,000 to 300,000 distinct CDR3 sequences; 12% are singletons. The input for sequencing was PBMCs from the stem cell graft donor, taken from the stem cell graft. Every receptor here comes from a human donor who donated a stem cell graft to a child with acute lymphoblastic leukemia.

This clonotype was detected ten times or more. The chain links TRBV5-1 to TRBJ2-3; 8 bases are shared with TRBD2. The CDR3 sequence is 16 residues long. CDR1 is SGHRS and CDR2 is YFSETQ in the germline V gene. With 2 bases clipped from V and 4 bases from J, the junction kept 9 bases outside the gene matches. CDR3 sequence reads: CASSLGLATFPDTQYF. CDR3 DNA: TGCGCCAGCAGCTTAGGACTAGCTACTTTCCCAGATACGCAGTATTTT.

V usage is TRBV20-1 and J usage is TRBJ1-1; 7 bases are a match to TRBD1. The junction had 14 bases not matched to a gene; V was cut back by 6 bases and J by 4 bases. CDR1 is DFQATT, CDR2 SNEGSKA, per germline (reference sequence). This CDR3 contains 15 residues. The CDR3 sequence: CSAEQGRGFATEAFF. The DNA for the CDR3 is TGCAGTGCCGAACAAGGCAGGGGGTTTGCCACTGAAGCTTTCTTT.

The sample holds many counts of this clonotype. This CDR3 reads CASSFRDRGFRTEAFF. Here the CDR3 DNA reads TGTGCCAGCAGCTTCCGGGACAGGGGCTTCCGCACTGAAGCTTTCTTT. The chain couples TRBV7-2 to TRBJ1-1; 10 bases line up with TRBD1. V was pared by 3 bases and J by 4 bases, with 8 bases of the junction left unmatched. CDR3 length: 16 amino acids. From germline, CDR1 is SGHTA and CDR2 FQGNSA.

This clonotype came up many times. The chain is built from TRBV4-2 and TRBJ1-2; possibly TRBD1 for D (5 bases). The CDR3 covers 14 residues. Germline loops: CDR1 LGHNA, CDR2 YNFKEQ. The V and J ends lost 0 bases and 4 bases respectively, with 9 bases between them. CDR3 sequence reads: CASSQDQGSYGYTF. The CDR3 DNA reads TGTGCCAGCAGCCAAGACCAGGGAAGCTATGGCTACACCTTC.

The sample holds many counts of this clonotype. The chain employs TRBV7-6 and TRBJ2-3; D is unresolved. The V and J ends lost 4 bases and 4 bases respectively, with 6 bases between them. This CDR3 spans 12 amino acids. Germline V gene data show CDR1 as SGHVS and CDR2 as FNYEAQ. The CDR3 reads CASSSLADTQYF. DNA of the CDR3: TGTGCCAGCAGCTCCCTCGCAGATACGCAGTATTTT.

V gene TRBV27 combines with J gene TRBJ2-7, with 10 bases matching TRBD2. There are 19 residues in the CDR3. With V trimmed by 7 bases and J by 0 bases, 18 bases remained unmatched. Germline loops: CDR1 MNHEY, CDR2 SMNVEV (reference sequence). CDR3 region: CASIKFLLAGALTSYEQYF. Here the CDR3 DNA reads TGTGCCAGCATCAAATTCCTTCTAGCGGGAGCCCTTACCTCCTACGAGCAGTACTTC.

This clonotype occurred many times. This chain uses TRBV12-3 or TRBV12-4 with TRBJ1-2, with D uncertain. The CDR3 is 13 amino acids. V lost 4 bases to trimming and J lost 4 bases, with 10 bases between them. The CDR3 sequence is CASSSSRVYGYTF. DNA of the CDR3: TGTGCCAGCAGTTCGAGTAGGGTCTATGGCTACACCTTC.

The table lists this clonotype with many counts. This chain connects TRBV6-2 or TRBV6-3 to TRBJ2-7; the match to TRBD1 covers 9 bases. Trimming took 8 bases from V and 12 from J; bases not matched to a gene: 14. Germline assignment: CDR1 MNHEY and CDR2 SVGEGT. This CDR3 is built from 13 residues. CDR3 bases: TGTGCCAGCGGGGGACAGGGCAGGGTACGCTGGTACTTC. As protein: CASGGQGRVRWYF.

This clonotype occurred many times. The CDR3 spells CASSSQNSNQPQHF. CDR3 DNA: TGTGCCAGTAGTTCGCAGAATAGCAATCAGCCCCAGCATTTT. The genes are TRBV19 and TRBJ1-5; unclear D gene. This CDR3 is built from 14 residues. Deletions cut 5 bases from V and 0 bases from J, with 8 bases between. Germline CDR1 reads LNHDA; CDR2 reads SQIVND (reference sequence).

This clonotype has at least ten counts. The V and J genes are TRBV7-7 and TRBJ2-1, with 8 nucleotides matching TRBD2. Trimming removed 5 bases from V and 6 bases from J; junction bases left unmatched: 6. The V gene's germline CDR1 is SSHAT and CDR2 FNYEAQ (reference sequence). The CDR3 covers 14 residues. In nucleotides, the CDR3 is TGTGCCAGCAGCACCTCGGGGGGGAGCAATGAGCAGTTCTTC. Its translation is CASSTSGGSNEQFF.

This clonotype was observed at least ten times. The chain has TRBV4-3 and TRBJ2-7, with 7 bases lining up with TRBD2. In germline, CDR1 is LGHNA, CDR2 YSLEER. The junction had 13 bases not matched to a gene; V was cut back by 1 base and J by 7 bases. The CDR3 sequence is 16 residues long. This chain's CDR3 is CASSQGSSGRTKEQYF. The DNA of the CDR3 is TGCGCCAGCAGCCAAGGGTCTAGCGGAAGAACTAAAGAGCAGTACTTC.

This clonotype was seen at least ten times. This chain connects TRBV27 to TRBJ2-7; D assignment may be TRBD1 or TRBD2 (5 bases each). The CDR3 loop spans 15 amino acids. Trimming took 0 bases from V and 3 from J, leaving 12 bases between them. The V gene's germline CDR1 is MNHEY and CDR2 SMNVEV (reference sequence). In nucleotides, the CDR3 is TGTGCCAGCAGTTTATCAAGAGGGGCACACTACGAGCAGTACTTC. The encoded protein is CASSLSRGAHYEQYF.

Details on this clonotype: A much larger clone is a single base away; this may be a read error. The chain recombines TRBV4-3 with TRBJ2-7, with unresolved D. Germline V gene lookup returns CDR1 LGHNA and CDR2 YSLEER. V was shortened by 0 bases and J by 2 bases, with 17 bases between the two germline ends. The CDR3 is 17 residues long. The DNA for the CDR3 is TGCGCCAGCAGCCAAGATGCAGACGGTCGTCGGACCTACGAGCAGTACTTC. It yields the protein CASSQDADGRRTYEQYF.

The chain carries TRBV12-5 and TRBJ2-1; perhaps TRBD2 as D (5 bases). CDR3 length equals 12 residues. The V gene's germline CDR1 is LGHNT and CDR2 FRNRAP. Trimming left V 6 bases short and J 7 bases short, with 10 bases between. This CDR3 reads CASGMTGNEQFF. CDR3 in DNA: TGTGCTAGTGGCATGACGGGGAATGAGCAGTTCTTC.

This clonotype was seen at least ten times. The rearrangement links TRBV7-9 to TRBJ1-1; D is unresolved. CDR1 is SEHNR, CDR2 FQNEAQ, per germline (reference sequence). The CDR3 is 16 amino acids. Trimming left V 1 base short and J 3 bases short, with 15 bases between. The CDR3 DNA is TGTGCCAGCAGCTTAGGACTATTAGGGCCATACACTGAAGCTTTCTTT. The encoded protein is CASSLGLLGPYTEAFF.

This clonotype was seen many times. This sequence joins TRBV12-3 or TRBV12-4 and TRBJ1-1; the match to TRBD1 covers 10 bases. Trimming cost V 6 bases and J 5 bases; bases outside gene matches: 0. The length of the CDR3 is 12 residues. CDR3: CASRGQGTEAFF. CDR3 in DNA: TGTGCCAGCAGGGGACAGGGGACTGAAGCTTTCTTT.

Only a few counts were recorded for this clonotype. The chain links TRBV6-5 to TRBJ2-7; D might be TRBD1 (5 bases). V was shortened by 2 bases and J by 6 bases, with 14 bases between the two germline ends. The CDR3 spans 14 residues. Germline V gives CDR1 MNHEY, CDR2 SVGAGI. CDR3 DNA sequence: TGTGCCAGCAGTTACGGGGCCGACGAAGGCGAGCAGTACTTC. It codes for CASSYGADEGEQYF.

This clonotype was found many times. The chain combines TRBV6-2 or TRBV6-3 with TRBJ1-5; a possible D gene is TRBD1 (6 bases). Trimming removed 6 bases from V and 0 bases from J, with 12 bases in between. Germline loops: CDR1 MNHEY, CDR2 SVGEGT. The CDR3 length is 15 residues. CDR3 amino acids: CASSGDRTSNQPQHF. In nucleotides, the CDR3 is TGTGCCAGCAGCGGCGACAGGACTAGCAATCAGCCCCAGCATTTT.

This clonotype was seen only a few times. The chain combines TRBV6-1 with TRBJ2-7; tentative D call: TRBD2 (5 bases). Trimming left V 2 bases short and J 5 bases short, with 13 bases between. The CDR3 runs 14 residues. The germline V gene encodes CDR1 MNHNS and CDR2 SASEGT. The chain's CDR3 is CASSETPGRHEQYF. The CDR3 nucleotides are TGTGCCAGCAGTGAAACACCGGGAAGACACGAGCAGTACTTC.

The gene calls are TRBV5-4 and TRBJ1-2; possible D gene TRBD1, 6 bases. Trimming took off 0 bases at V and 6 bases at J, with 21 bases between the two ends. This CDR3 is built from 17 residues. Germline CDR1 SGHNT, CDR2 YYREEE (reference sequence). CDR3 sequence: CASSLGRRGARYDGYTF. Written as DNA, the CDR3 is TGTGCCAGCAGCTTGGGGAGAAGGGGGGCGCGGTACGATGGCTACACCTTC.

This clonotype was observed many times. The chain uses TRBV19 and TRBJ2-5; TRBD1 matches 8 bases. J lost 5 bases, V lost 8 bases, and 4 bases had no gene match. Germline V lookup: CDR1 LNHDA, CDR2 SQIVND (reference sequence). This CDR3 has 12 residues. The CDR3: CASVDREETQYF. The CDR3 coding sequence is TGTGCCAGTGTGGACAGGGAGGAGACCCAGTACTTC. Combining the CDR3 with reference TRBV19 and TRBJ2-5 gives the whole variable domain DGGITQSPKYLFRKEGQNVTLSCEQNLNHDAMYWYRQDPGQGLRLIYYSQIVNDFQKGDIAEGYSVSREKKESFPLTVTSAQKNPTAFYLCASVDREETQYFGPGTRLLVL.

This clonotype was detected ten times or more. The chain employs TRBV20-1 and TRBJ1-6; no clear D gene. The CDR3 totals 16 residues. Germline CDR1 DFQATT, CDR2 SNEGSKA (reference sequence). Deletions cut 5 bases from V and 0 bases from J, with 14 bases between. The CDR3 DNA reads TGCAGTGCTCTGACGGGTCTTAGCTCCTATAATTCACCCCTCCACTTT. This codes for CSALTGLSSYNSPLHF.

This clonotype appeared many times. The gene calls are TRBV20-1 and TRBJ1-1, with 7 nucleotides matching TRBD1. With 5 bases clipped from V and 4 bases from J, the junction kept 16 bases outside the gene matches. Germline CDR1 DFQATT, CDR2 SNEGSKA (reference sequence). The CDR3 is made up of 16 amino acids. CDR3 sequence (DNA): TGCAGTGCTGCGCCGGGGTCAGGGGGAGGTGGCACTGAAGCTTTCTTT. Translating it yields CSAAPGSGGGGTEAFF.

Ten or more counts support this clonotype. J is TRBJ2-7 and V is TRBV13, with 7 bases aligning to TRBD2. The CDR3 covers 15 residues. The germline V gene has CDR1 PRHDT and CDR2 FYEKMQ (reference sequence). The J segment lost 4 bases and the V segment lost 5 bases, leaving 11 bases of the junction unmatched. Written as DNA, the CDR3 is TGTGCCAGCAGCAGCGGGGTTCAGGGTCAGTACGAGCAGTACTTC. It yields the protein CASSSGVQGQYEQYF. Full variable domain (outside the CDR3, taken from reference TRBV13 and TRBJ2-7): AAGVIQSPRHLIKEKRETATLKCYPIPRHDTVYWYQQGPGQDPQFLISFYEKMQSDKGSIPDRFSAQQFSDYHSELNMSSLELGDSALYFCASSSGVQGQYEQYFGPGTRLTVT.

This clonotype was found a few times. The CDR3 region has the DNA TGTGCCTGGAGTCCGCGGTACGAGCAGTACTTC. This codes for CAWSPRYEQYF. The J gene is TRBJ2-7, the V gene TRBV30; no clear D. Germline lookup yields CDR1 GTSNPN and CDR2 SVGIG (reference sequence). CDR3 length: 11 amino acids. V was clipped by 2 bases and J by 4 bases, with 6 bases between them.

This sequence joins TRBV19 and TRBJ2-3, with unresolved D. The germline V gene encodes CDR1 LNHDA and CDR2 SQIVND (reference sequence). CDR3 length: 15 amino acids. Deletions cut 3 bases from V and 4 bases from J, with 14 bases between. CDR3 region: CASSIGLTNADTQYF. CDR3 DNA: TGTGCCAGTAGTATTGGCCTAACCAATGCAGATACGCAGTATTTT.

This clonotype was seen only a few times. J is TRBJ1-2 and V is TRBV20-1, with D tentatively TRBD1 (6 bases). Germline V gives CDR1 DFQATT, CDR2 SNEGSKA (reference sequence). The CDR3 totals 16 residues. The germline V and J ends were trimmed by 5 bases and 0 bases, with 19 bases remaining between them. This chain's CDR3 is CSAQSPRGPPNYGYTF. Written as DNA, the CDR3 is TGCAGTGCTCAGTCCCCCAGGGGACCACCTAACTATGGCTACACCTTC.